This TCR beta chain was sequenced in a study of control samples from healthy donors and cancer patients. TCRdb's copy holds only in-frame clones and misses some; the assay was immunoSEQ multiplex PCR. The sample records 100,000 to 150,000 clones, around 96% being singletons. This clone was found once. The V end was cut by 0 bases, the J end by 0 bases, with 9 bases between. CDR1 is KGHSH, CDR2 LQKENI, per germline. The CDR3 spans 15 residues. The genes are TRBV18 and TRBJ2-7; D is ambiguous. This TCR came from a man under 40 in good health. The specimen sequenced was blood. The CDR3 bases are TGTGCCAGCTCACCACCGCCAGGCCCCTCCTACGAGCAGTACTTC. Its translation: CASSPPPGPSYEQYF.